Listed below are T cell receptor beta chains from one sample, sequenced in a study of T cells in Graves' hyperthyroidism and ophthalmopathy. Each CDR3 protein gets one entry after TCRdb re-called the multiplex PCR reads with MiXCR. The sample comprises around 500,000 distinct CDR3 sequences, roughly an eighth of which are singletons, and 17% rests with the top ten. Sequenced sample: blood. Source of these receptors: a woman between 18 and 30 years old with Graves' hyperthyroidism. Each CDR3 is given with its conserved first and last residue. Each record gives: V gene, J gene, D gene, clone size, CDR3 protein, CDR3 DNA. The D gene is left open where the match is weak. The size of a clone is reported for some rows only, either as once, few or many, or as a class for expanded clones.

>TRBV11-2|TRBJ2-1|.|.
CASSFPGGNEQFF
TGTGCCAGCAGCTTTCCAGGGGGGAATGAGCAGTTCTTC
>TRBV2|TRBJ1-1|.|many
CGSSRWMNTEAFF
TGTGGGAGCAGTCGGTGGATGAACACTGAAGCTTTCTTT
>TRBV5-4|TRBJ2-5|TRBD2|few
CASSLPSGSEWETQYF
TGTGCCAGCAGCTTGCCTAGCGGGAGCGAGTGGGAGACCCAGTACTTC
>TRBV9|TRBJ2-5|.|few
CASSGKVVQERETQYF
TGTGCCAGCAGCGGCAAAGTTGTACAGGAGAGGGAGACCCAGTACTTC
>TRBV12-3/TRBV12-4|TRBJ2-1|.|many
CASSLGVAEQFF
TGTGCCAGCAGTTTAGGGGTCGCCGAGCAGTTCTTC
>TRBV5-1|TRBJ1-6|TRBD1|many
CASSLLQGEGSPLHF
TGCGCCAGCAGCTTACTACAGGGGGAAGGCTCACCCCTCCACTTT
>TRBV9|TRBJ1-1|TRBD1|many
CASSVGDRANTEAFF
TGTGCCAGCAGCGTAGGGGACAGGGCTAACACTGAAGCTTTCTTT
>TRBV12-3/TRBV12-4|TRBJ2-1|.|many
CASSFRRGVDEQFF
TGTGCCAGCAGTTTCAGACGGGGCGTCGATGAGCAGTTCTTC
>TRBV12-3/TRBV12-4|TRBJ1-2|.|few
CASSPPDGGYTF
TGTGCCAGCAGTCCCCCCGATGGTGGCTACACCTTC
>TRBV20-1|TRBJ1-5|TRBD1|few
CSATPGQGYDQPQHF
TGCAGTGCTACTCCAGGACAGGGGTATGATCAGCCCCAGCATTTT
>TRBV10-3|TRBJ1-6|TRBD1|many
CAISIDRDNSPLHF
TGTGCCATCAGTATTGACAGGGACAATTCACCCCTCCACTTT
>TRBV28|TRBJ2-6|TRBD1|many
CASRKPGQAPSGANVLTF
TGTGCCAGCAGGAAACCGGGACAGGCTCCCTCTGGGGCCAACGTCCTGACTTTC
>TRBV27|TRBJ2-7|.|many
CASSSQGLDEQYF
TGTGCCAGCAGTTCCCAGGGGTTGGACGAGCAGTACTTC
>TRBV20-1|TRBJ1-2|.|.
CSAEQGEFHGYTF
TGCAGTGCGGAACAGGGTGAATTCCATGGCTACACCTTC
>TRBV20-1|TRBJ2-3|TRBD2|many
CSARGLAGASGSTDTQYF
TGCAGTGCTAGAGGGTTAGCAGGGGCTAGCGGGAGCACAGATACGCAGTATTTT
>TRBV10-2|TRBJ2-5|TRBD2|many
CASKVAGGVETQYF
TGCGCCAGCAAGGTAGCGGGAGGTGTAGAGACCCAGTACTTC
>TRBV6-1|TRBJ1-1|TRBD1|many
CASLDRVRTEAFF
TGTGCCAGCTTGGACAGGGTTCGCACTGAAGCTTTCTTT
>TRBV3-1|TRBJ1-1|.|many
CASSQGGRMNTEAFF
TGTGCCAGCAGCCAAGGTGGCAGAATGAACACTGAAGCTTTCTTT
>TRBV30|TRBJ2-5|.|many
CARALGGGPGETQYF
TGTGCCCGTGCCTTAGGGGGAGGGCCGGGGGAGACCCAGTACTTC
>TRBV20-1|TRBJ2-5|TRBD2|many
CSASGRATGSETQYF
TGCAGTGCAAGCGGGAGGGCCACTGGAAGTGAGACCCAGTACTTC
>TRBV20-1|TRBJ2-1|TRBD2|many
CSARDVQAGAFDEQFF
TGCAGTGCTAGAGATGTTCAAGCGGGAGCGTTCGATGAGCAGTTCTTC
>TRBV7-2|TRBJ2-2|.|.
CASSQTAGNTGELFF
TGTGCCAGCAGCCAGACCGCCGGGAACACCGGGGAGCTGTTTTTT
>TRBV12-3/TRBV12-4|TRBJ2-2|.|many
CASRKRVEGANTGELFF
TGTGCCAGTAGAAAGCGGGTTGAAGGCGCGAACACCGGGGAGCTGTTTTTT
>TRBV18|TRBJ2-1|.|many
CASSLIRGEQFF
TGTGCCAGCTCACTGATACGGGGTGAGCAGTTCTTC
>TRBV20-1|TRBJ2-4|TRBD2|.
CSALAVAGAKNIQYF
TGCAGTGCCTTGGCAGTAGCGGGAGCCAAAAACATTCAGTACTTC
>TRBV27|TRBJ1-1|.|.
CASINSGGHPEAFF
TGTGCCAGCATCAATTCCGGAGGGCATCCTGAAGCTTTCTTT